This entry is about one T cell receptor (beta chain). In this sample, this clonotype turned up a few times. No cognate antigen has been identified for it. Base qualities are not at hand, and no much larger clone is one base apart. The donors were roughly 39 Caucasian individuals from Russia, aged roughly 6 to 90 years, who were systemically healthy. Each donor gave ten milliliters of peripheral blood, drawn into EDTA-treated Vacutainer tubes. PBMCs were isolated by Ficoll-Paque density-gradient centrifugation, with at least 6 million obtained per sample. Total RNA was extracted from PBMCs with Trizol reagent, with at least 5.5 micrograms obtained per sample. For every donor, an aliquot of PBMCs went through flow cytometry to measure the percentages of naive CD45RAhigh/CD27high T cells. A distance of 10 bases separates the germline ends of V and J, which lose 7 bases and 8 bases respectively. The germline V gene gives CDR1 as MNHEY and CDR2 as SVGEGT. Taken from cysteine to phenylalanine, the CDR3 has 11 residues. Only the CDR3 part of the read is kept: 33 bases, read in frame from the first base.

The sample belongs to a study of blood T cells in healthy people across ages (dated by TCRdb to the mid-2010s). Background for the entire study: In model experiments, roughly one uniquely barcoded TCR beta cDNA molecule per two T cells was captured by template switching. To track age-related changes in TCR beta repertoire diversity, the study relied on deep sequencing normalized with unique cDNA molecular identifiers. The donors were split into four age groups: young (average about 16 years), middle-aged (39), aged (roughly 68) and long-lived (under 85). To avoid experimental bias, donors of different ages were randomly spread across the sequencing lanes. Two additional independent replicas of 1 million unique cDNA reads from the same blood draw were analyzed for two donors (one aged 18 to 30 and one aged 80 or older). Points the paper makes about the study in general: There was a strong correlation between observed TCR beta diversity and the percentage of naive T cells measured by flow cytometry. Bulk unsorted PBMC profiling prevented conclusive comparison of naive and antigen-experienced compartments. Compared with the aged group, more naive CD4+ T cells, fewer expanded clones and increased TCR diversity were shown by the long-lived group, suggesting age selection. Estimates of total diversity from one million sequenced T cells were regarded as lower bounds and underestimates. Observed TCR beta diversity per million T cells fell roughly linearly with age, and a significant reduction was already apparent by age approximately 41. Because the CMV infection status of the donors was unknown, age-related changes in expanded clonotypes may potentially have been confounded.

To prepare the library, 5' RACE was applied. A second 7 to 11 cycle PCR used a sample-barcoded 5' primer and a J-beta primer mix. Each TCR beta cDNA molecule received a unique molecular identifier from a template-switch 5' adaptor carrying 12 random nucleotides. At least 3 million CDR3-containing paired-end reads were obtained from each sample. First-strand cDNA was synthesized from all RNA with the Mint cDNA synthesis kit, primed by a TRBC-specific oligonucleotide. After uracil-DNA glycosylase treatment, a first 18-cycle PCR used universal primers M1SS and BC2_uni_R on all cDNA. Regarding the original processing steps: Normalization of each sample was performed by random selection of 1 million high-quality reads, each carrying a distinct molecular identifier. Instead of being binned into consensus sequences, reads that shared molecular identifiers were thrown out. MiTCR, with a Q25 quality threshold and the strictest error-elimination algorithm, was used for CDR3 identification, clonotype clustering and error correction. Lower-bound total TCR beta diversity was estimated with a nonparametric unseen species model using Euler transformation. TCRdb passed the public sequencing reads through fastp at Q25 and MiXCR, retaining productive beta sequences. Each record represents a unique CDR3 protein, reported with the most common genes and DNA among its rows. The V and J calls and clone size are TCRdb's, not the authors'. The sample records 1.5 million to 2 million distinct CDR3 sequences, 35% to 50% of which are singletons. The ten biggest clones cover roughly 24% of the sample.

The source is a human donor in good health. Sequencing used blood. This chain is built from TRBV6-2 or TRBV6-3 and TRBJ2-3; perhaps TRBD2 is the D gene, with 5 bases matching. CDR3 region: CASTSAGTQYF. The DNA sequence is given as TGTGCCAGCACCTCGGCGGGTACGCAGTATTTT.